This TCR beta chain emerged from a study of T cells in narcolepsy. Germline values: CDR1 ENHRY, CDR2 SYGVKD. Germline trimming cut 3 bases from V and 5 bases from J; bases unmatched to any gene: 7. The CDR3 runs to 16 residues. Generated by immunoSEQ multiplex PCR, the TCRdb table keeps only in-frame clones and is missing some. The sample has tens of thousands of clones; approximately 89% are singletons. Regarding this clone: No antigen is known for it.

Study results and limitations: Healthy controls reportedly lacked the autoreactive clonotypes serially found in patients' blood.

V gene TRBV10-3 combines with J gene TRBJ2-1; 10 nucleotides line up with TRBD2. The receptor comes from a human donor in good health. The sample was memory (CD45RA-) CD4+ T cells from blood. CDR3 coding DNA: TGTGCCATCAGTGACGGCCTAGCGGGGGAACACAATGAGCAGTTCTTC. This gives the protein CAISDGLAGEHNEQFF.